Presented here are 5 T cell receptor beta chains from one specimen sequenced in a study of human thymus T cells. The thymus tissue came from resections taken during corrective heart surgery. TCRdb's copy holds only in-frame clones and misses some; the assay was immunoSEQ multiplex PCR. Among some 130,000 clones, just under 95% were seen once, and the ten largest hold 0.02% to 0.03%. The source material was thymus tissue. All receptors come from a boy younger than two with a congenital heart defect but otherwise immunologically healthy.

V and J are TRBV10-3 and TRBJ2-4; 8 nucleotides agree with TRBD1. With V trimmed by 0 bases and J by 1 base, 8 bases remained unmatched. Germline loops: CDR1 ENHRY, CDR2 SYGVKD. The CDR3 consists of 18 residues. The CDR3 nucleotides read TGTGCCATCAGTGAGTCCCCGCAGGGGGCCTTCGCCAAAAACATTCAGTACTTC. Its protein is CAISESPQGAFAKNIQYF.

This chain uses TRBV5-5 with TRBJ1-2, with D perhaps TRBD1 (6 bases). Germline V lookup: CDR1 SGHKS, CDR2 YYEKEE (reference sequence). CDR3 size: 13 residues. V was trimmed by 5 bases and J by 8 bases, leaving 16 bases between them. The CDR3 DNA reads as TGTGCCAGCAGGGGCAGGGGTATGGGAGGCTACACCTTC. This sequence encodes CASRGRGMGGYTF.

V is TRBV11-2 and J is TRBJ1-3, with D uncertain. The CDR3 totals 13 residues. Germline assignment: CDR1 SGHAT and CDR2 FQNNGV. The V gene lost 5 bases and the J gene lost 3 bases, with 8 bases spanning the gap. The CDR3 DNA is TGTGCCAGCAGCCTTTGGGGTGGAAACACCATATATTTT. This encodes CASSLWGGNTIYF.

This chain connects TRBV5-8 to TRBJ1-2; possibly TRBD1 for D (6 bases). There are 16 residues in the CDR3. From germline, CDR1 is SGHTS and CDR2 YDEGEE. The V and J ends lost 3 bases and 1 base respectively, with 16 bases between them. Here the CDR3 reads CASSSLGTRVNYGYTF. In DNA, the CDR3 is TGTGCCAGCAGCTCCCTCGGGACACGAGTTAACTATGGCTACACCTTC.

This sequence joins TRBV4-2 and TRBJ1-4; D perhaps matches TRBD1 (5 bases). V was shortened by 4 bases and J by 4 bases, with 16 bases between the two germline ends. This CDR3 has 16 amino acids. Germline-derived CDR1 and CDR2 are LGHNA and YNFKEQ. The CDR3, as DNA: TGTGCCAGCAGCCGATCACAGGTTTTTGGTAATGAAAAACTGTTTTTT. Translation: CASSRSQVFGNEKLFF.